This T cell receptor (beta chain) originates from a study of cytomegalovirus exposure and HLA in healthy donors. Findings of the study overall: TCR sequences were mostly rare, though some public TCRs occurred in many donors. The study flagged about 160 TCR beta chains as cytomegalovirus-associated.

Concerning this clone: What it binds is unknown. Germline is not matched at one junction end, which may reflect a read error.

From germline, CDR1 is MNHEY and CDR2 SVGAGI. The CDR3 is 14 residues long. This table comes from immunoSEQ multiplex PCR, and its TCRdb copy is limited to in-frame clones, with some not included. The data show approximately 270,000 clones, over 75% seen once. The clonotype originates from a man younger than 30 in good health and CMV-seropositive. The chain joins TRBV6-5 to TRBJ1-1; TRBD1 aligns across 8 bases. Material for sequencing was PBMCs. CDR3 region: CASSYSLGQAEAFF. DNA for the CDR3: TGTGCCAGCAGTTACTCCCTGGGACAGGCTGAGGCTTTCTTT.